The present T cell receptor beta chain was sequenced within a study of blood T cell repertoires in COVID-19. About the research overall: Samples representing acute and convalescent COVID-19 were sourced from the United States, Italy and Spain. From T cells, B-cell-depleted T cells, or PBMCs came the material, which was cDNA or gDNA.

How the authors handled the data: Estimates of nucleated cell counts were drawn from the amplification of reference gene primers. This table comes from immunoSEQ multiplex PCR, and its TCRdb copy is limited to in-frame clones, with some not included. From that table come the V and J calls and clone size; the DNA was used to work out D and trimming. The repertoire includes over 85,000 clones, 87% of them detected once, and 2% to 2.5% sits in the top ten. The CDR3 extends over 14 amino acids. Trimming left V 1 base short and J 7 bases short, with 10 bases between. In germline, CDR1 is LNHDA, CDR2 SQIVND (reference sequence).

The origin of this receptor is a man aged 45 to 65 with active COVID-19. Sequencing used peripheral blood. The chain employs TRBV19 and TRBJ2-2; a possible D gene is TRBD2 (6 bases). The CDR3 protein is CASSIGAGSGELFF. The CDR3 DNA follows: TGTGCCAGTAGTATAGGGGCGGGAAGCGGGGAGCTGTTTTTT. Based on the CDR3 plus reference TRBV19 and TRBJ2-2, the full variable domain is DGGITQSPKYLFRKEGQNVTLSCEQNLNHDAMYWYRQDPGQGLRLIYYSQIVNDFQKGDIAEGYSVSREKKESFPLTVTSAQKNPTAFYLCASSIGAGSGELFFGEGSRLTVL.